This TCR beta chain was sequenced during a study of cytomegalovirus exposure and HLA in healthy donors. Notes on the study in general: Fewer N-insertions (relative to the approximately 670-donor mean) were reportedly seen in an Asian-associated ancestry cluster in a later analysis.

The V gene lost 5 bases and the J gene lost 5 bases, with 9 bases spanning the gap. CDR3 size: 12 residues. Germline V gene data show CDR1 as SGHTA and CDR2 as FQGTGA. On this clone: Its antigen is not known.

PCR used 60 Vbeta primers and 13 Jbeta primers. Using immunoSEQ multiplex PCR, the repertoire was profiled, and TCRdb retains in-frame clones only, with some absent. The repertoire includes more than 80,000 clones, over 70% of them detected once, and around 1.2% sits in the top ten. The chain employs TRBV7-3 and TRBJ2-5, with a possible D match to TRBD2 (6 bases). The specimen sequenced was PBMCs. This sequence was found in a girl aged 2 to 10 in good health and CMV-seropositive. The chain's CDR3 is CASSTGLETQYF. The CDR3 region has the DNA TGTGCCAGCAGCACGGGACTGGAGACCCAGTACTTC.